The clone carrying this TCR beta chain was counted at least ten times. There were TCR beta CDR3 regions amplified from RNA transcripts. The HTBI primer set was used in a first-round RT-PCR of the TCR CDR3. TCRdb reanalysed the multiplex PCR reads using MiXCR and keeps one entry per CDR3 protein. The data show about 270,000 distinct CDR3 sequences, approximately 14% seen once. The source of the sample is a study of T cells in Graves' hyperthyroidism and ophthalmopathy. Any symptoms of ophthalmopathy came after the first hyperthyroidism diagnosis, from which the blood sample dates. V was trimmed by 3 bases and J by 5 bases, leaving 13 bases between them. Looked up from germline, CDR1 is MNHNS and CDR2 is SASEGT. The CDR3 contains 14 residues.

The TCR sequence derives from a woman between 50 and 59 years old with Graves' hyperthyroidism that later progressed to Graves' ophthalmopathy. Sequences were obtained from blood. The chain joins TRBV6-1 to TRBJ1-2; the D is unclear. CDR3 region: CASSDRWAEYGYTF. In DNA, the CDR3 is TGTGCCAGCAGTGATCGGTGGGCGGAGTATGGCTACACCTTC.